Shown below are 27 T cell receptor beta chains from a single sample sequenced in a study of cytomegalovirus exposure and HLA in healthy donors. Researchers ran the PCR with 60 Vbeta and 13 Jbeta primers. Here immunoSEQ multiplex PCR was the method, and the copy in TCRdb shows in-frame clones only, minus some. Of around 140,000 clones in the sample, 76% were seen once. The sample comprised PBMCs. The receptors stem from a female donor in good health and CMV-seropositive.

V usage is TRBV11-2 and J usage is TRBJ2-1, with a possible D match to TRBD2 (7 bases). The V and J ends lost 2 bases and 9 bases respectively, with 14 bases between them. The germline CDR1 and CDR2 sequences are SGHAT and FQNNGV. The CDR3 contains 14 residues. The CDR3 DNA is TGTGCCAGCAGCTTATTGGGGGGGCAAGGTGAGCAGTTCTTC. Translated, it gives CASSLLGGQGEQFF.

The V gene is TRBV4-2, the J gene TRBJ1-5; D uncertain. The V end was cut by 1 base, the J end by 2 bases, with 12 bases between. The germline CDR1 and CDR2 sequences are LGHNA and YNFKEQ. The CDR3 loop spans 16 amino acids. CDR3 amino acids: CASSQVPTERNQPQHF. CDR3 nucleotide sequence: TGTGCCAGCAGCCAAGTCCCCACAGAGCGCAATCAGCCCCAGCATTTT.

This clone was detected once. This chain connects TRBV5-1 to TRBJ2-7; TRBD2 might be the D (6 bases). CDR3 size: 15 residues. Trimming left V 7 bases short and J 2 bases short, with 19 bases between. The V gene's germline CDR1 is SGHRS and CDR2 YFSETQ. CDR3 in DNA: TGCGCCAGCTCTCCGGGAGAGGCAGGGACCTACGAGCAGTACTTC. It encodes CASSPGEAGTYEQYF.

This clone was detected a few times. This chain uses TRBV10-3 with TRBJ2-5, with D perhaps TRBD2 (6 bases). Trimming shortened V by 6 bases and J by 1 base, and 15 bases separated the two germline ends. Germline V gives CDR1 ENHRY, CDR2 SYGVKD. The CDR3 is made up of 15 amino acids. The CDR3, as DNA: TGTGCCATCAGGGGGGGAATAGGGCCCCAAGAGACCCAGTACTTC. Protein sequence: CAIRGGIGPQETQYF.

J is TRBJ1-4 and V is TRBV28; 7 bases align to TRBD1. The CDR3 is 13 amino acids. Trimming cost V 7 bases and J 7 bases; bases outside gene matches: 6. Germline V gene data show CDR1 as MDHEN and CDR2 as SYDVKM. CDR3 in amino acids: CASITGDREKLFF. The CDR3 bases are TGTGCCAGCATCACAGGGGATCGTGAAAAACTGTTTTTT.

J is TRBJ1-2 and V is TRBV7-2; D is perhaps TRBD1 (6 bases). The CDR3 consists of 15 residues. The ends were cut back, 5 bases at V and 3 bases at J, with 16 bases in the middle. Germline CDR1 SGHTA, CDR2 FQGNSA. CDR3 sequence (DNA): TGTGCCAGCAGCCAGACAGGAGCCCAATACTATGGCTACACCTTC. Translating gives CASSQTGAQYYGYTF.

This clone was picked up a small number of times. CDR3 amino acids: CASRTRRQAYTEAFF. The CDR3 DNA reads TGTGCCAGCAGAACCCGACGACAGGCTTACACTGAAGCTTTCTTT. The chain recombines TRBV6-5 with TRBJ1-1, with D perhaps TRBD1 (6 bases). Trimming removed 6 bases at V and 3 bases at J, with 17 bases between. Germline CDR1 MNHEY, CDR2 SVGAGI. The CDR3 has 15 amino acids.

V gene TRBV9 combines with J gene TRBJ1-6; maybe TRBD1 (6 bases). Trimming removed 0 bases from V and 7 bases from J, with 11 bases in between. The CDR3 sequence is 15 residues long. Germline assignment: CDR1 SGDLS and CDR2 YYNGEE. This CDR3 reads CASSVGTGRNSPLHF. The CDR3, as DNA: TGTGCCAGCAGCGTAGGAACAGGGAGAAATTCACCCCTCCACTTT.

The rearrangement uses TRBV30 and TRBJ2-7; D might be TRBD1 (6 bases). V lost 5 bases to trimming and J lost 2 bases, with 10 bases between them. There are 12 residues in the CDR3. Germline values: CDR1 GTSNPN, CDR2 SVGIG (reference sequence). CDR3 protein: CAWLRGAYEQYF. The CDR3 DNA sequence: TGTGCCTGGCTCAGGGGAGCCTACGAGCAGTACTTC.

This clone was seen a single time. The V gene is TRBV19, the J gene TRBJ1-1; tentative D call: TRBD1 (6 bases). The CDR3 spans 14 residues. The V gene's germline CDR1 is LNHDA and CDR2 SQIVND (reference sequence). V was trimmed by 6 bases and J by 6 bases, leaving 17 bases between them. This chain's CDR3 is CASRQTGGKAEAFF. DNA of the CDR3: TGTGCCAGTAGGCAGACAGGTGGGAAGGCTGAAGCTTTCTTT.

V usage is TRBV5-1 and J usage is TRBJ2-1; maybe TRBD2 (5 bases). CDR1 and CDR2 from the germline V gene are SGHRS and YFSETQ. Trimming removed 4 bases from V and 2 bases from J, with 16 bases in between. The CDR3 loop spans 16 amino acids. The chain's CDR3 is CASSPRSGSAYNEQFF. The CDR3, as DNA: TGCGCCAGCAGCCCCAGGTCTGGGAGCGCCTACAATGAGCAGTTCTTC.

V and J are TRBV19 and TRBJ2-1; maybe TRBD2 (6 bases). CDR3 length: 14 residues. CDR1 is LNHDA, CDR2 SQIVND, per germline (reference sequence). The V end lost 4 bases, the J end lost 5 bases, and 12 bases lay between the germline ends. CDR3 loop: CASSKIAEDNEQFF. The CDR3 DNA reads as TGTGCCAGTAGTAAAATAGCGGAGGACAATGAGCAGTTCTTC.

The sample holds a few counts of this clone. This sequence joins TRBV21-1 and TRBJ1-3; TRBD1 is taken as the D call from the table, unchecked against the DNA. TRBV21-1 represents a pseudogene. The CDR3 has 14 amino acids. The CDR3 region has the DNA TGTGCCAATAGGACAGCCTACTCTGGAAACACCATATATTTT. As protein: CANRTAYSGNTIYF.

The chain carries TRBV29-1 and TRBJ1-2; 7 bases map to TRBD1. The ends lost 5 bases at V and 5 bases at J; junction bases unmatched: 8. The germline gives CDR1 SQVTM, CDR2 ANQGSEA. This CDR3 spans 13 amino acids. The CDR3 nucleotides read TGCAGCGTTCAAGGGGGCGGTGGGTATGGCTACACCTTC. Residues: CSVQGGGGYGYTF.

This clone was found once. The rearrangement uses TRBV7-8 and TRBJ2-3; 11 bases map to TRBD2. The trim removed 5 bases at V and 0 bases at J, leaving 10 bases unmatched. The CDR3 has 18 amino acids. Germline CDR1 reads SGHVS; CDR2 reads FQNEAQ. The CDR3 region is CASSRTSGSAASTDTQYF. CDR3 nucleotide sequence: TGTGCCAGCAGCCGCACTAGCGGGAGCGCAGCTAGCACAGATACGCAGTATTTT.

With respect to this clone: Germline and junction disagree at one end, which may indicate a read error. The chain uses TRBV29-1 and TRBJ1-2; weak D call: TRBD1 (6 bases). The CDR3 extends over 12 amino acids. Looked up from germline, CDR1 is SQVTM and CDR2 is ANQGSEA. The CDR3 DNA reads TGCAGCGTTGTAGCAGGGGACTATGGCTACCCCTTC. This translates into CSVVAGDYGYPF.

This chain connects TRBV10-3 to TRBJ2-7; TRBD1 matches at 7 bases. CDR1 and CDR2 from the germline V gene are ENHRY and SYGVKD. The ends lost 10 bases at V and 7 bases at J; junction bases unmatched: 13. The CDR3 length is 13 residues. The CDR3 DNA sequence: TGTGCCACATCCGGGACAGCTTCGGGGGAGCAGTACTTC. This translates into CATSGTASGEQYF.

The J gene is TRBJ1-1, the V gene TRBV4-2, with D possibly being TRBD1 (5 bases). The V end was cut by 1 base, the J end by 1 base, with 10 bases between. This CDR3 is 15 amino acids long. The germline V gene has CDR1 LGHNA and CDR2 YNFKEQ. CDR3 sequence (DNA): TGTGCCAGCAGCCAAGCTCTGGGGCCGAACACTGAAGCTTTCTTT. Translating it yields CASSQALGPNTEAFF.

The CDR3 region is CASSILTENTEAFF. The CDR3 DNA reads TGTGCCAGCAGCATACTGACAGAGAACACTGAAGCTTTCTTT. The chain links TRBV6-1 to TRBJ1-1; D may be TRBD1 (5 bases). The CDR3 loop spans 14 amino acids. Germline lookup yields CDR1 MNHNS and CDR2 SASEGT. The V and J ends lost 6 bases and 1 base respectively, with 12 bases between them.

The chain recombines TRBV30 with TRBJ1-3, with 8 positions matching TRBD1. The CDR3 runs to 13 residues. J gave up 4 bases and V 5 bases, and 4 bases lay outside the gene matches. Germline CDR1 and CDR2: GTSNPN and SVGIG (reference sequence). The CDR3 DNA reads TGTGCCTGGTCGGGGGACAGGGGAAACACCATATATTTT. Protein: CAWSGDRGNTIYF.

This chain links TRBV4-1 with TRBJ2-5; 10 positions match TRBD1. CDR3 length: 15 residues. The V gene end was trimmed by 2 bases and the J gene end by 5 bases; junction bases not matched to a gene: 5. Germline CDR1 MGHRA, CDR2 YSYEKL. The CDR3 here is CASSQPTGGSETQYF. CDR3 nucleotides: TGCGCCAGCAGCCAACCGACAGGGGGCAGTGAGACCCAGTACTTC.

This clone has just a few counts. This chain connects TRBV15 to TRBJ1-5; D is possibly TRBD1 (6 bases). The CDR3 loop spans 14 amino acids. Germline values: CDR1 LNHNV, CDR2 YYDKDF (reference sequence). The V end was cut by 4 bases, the J end by 10 bases, with 17 bases between. The CDR3 loop reads CATSKRQEPSPQHF. In nucleotides, the CDR3 is TGTGCCACCAGCAAAAGACAGGAACCCAGCCCCCAGCATTTT.

The gene calls are TRBV5-1 and TRBJ1-1; D perhaps matches TRBD1 (5 bases). This CDR3 is built from 12 residues. Germline assignment: CDR1 SGHRS and CDR2 YFSETQ. The germline V and J ends were trimmed by 2 bases and 7 bases, with 9 bases remaining between them. The DNA for the CDR3 is TGCGCCAGCAGCTTAGACAGAAATGAAGCTTTCTTT. This translates into CASSLDRNEAFF.

This clone was seen only a few times. In nucleotides, the CDR3 is TGTGCCATCAGTGAGTTGGGACACGATAGCAATCAGCCCCAGCATTTT. This translates into CAISELGHDSNQPQHF. J is TRBJ1-5 and V is TRBV10-3, with D possibly matching TRBD1 (6 bases). Germline loops: CDR1 ENHRY, CDR2 SYGVKD. Trimming stripped 1 base from V and 0 bases from J, with 10 bases between. This CDR3 contains 16 residues.

This chain links TRBV5-6 with TRBJ1-4, with 9 bases lining up with TRBD1. CDR3 length equals 15 residues. Germline CDR1 and CDR2: SGHDT and YYEEEE. J gave up 0 bases and V 5 bases, and 2 bases lay outside the gene matches. The CDR3 DNA reads as TGTGCCAGCAGACGGGACAGGGCAACTAATGAAAAACTGTTTTTT. It encodes CASRRDRATNEKLFF.

The chain employs TRBV11-3 and TRBJ2-3, with D unclear. In germline, CDR1 is SGHNT, CDR2 YENEEA. The length of the CDR3 is 14 residues. V was trimmed by 2 bases and J by 2 bases, leaving 8 bases between them. CDR3 nucleotides: TGTGCCAGCAGCTTAAGCGTGGACACAGATACGCAGTATTTT. It encodes CASSLSVDTDTQYF.

This chain joins TRBV20-1 and TRBJ2-5; D possibly corresponds to TRBD2 (6 bases). CDR3 size: 11 residues. Trimming removed 2 bases at V and 11 bases at J, with 12 bases between. From germline, CDR1 is DFQATT and CDR2 SNEGSKA (reference sequence). The CDR3 nucleotides read TGCAGTGCTAGACCACTACGGGAGCAGTACTTC. Encoded protein: CSARPLREQYF.